This is a list of T cell receptor beta chains from one sample in a study of blood T cell repertoires in COVID-19. Some clones are missing from TCRdb's copy, which holds only in-frame ones; the method was immunoSEQ multiplex PCR. The sample lists approximately 190,000 clones, roughly 89% seen once, with under 4% in the top ten. Sequencing was done on a sample of PBMCs or T cells enriched from blood (not recorded which). Receptors originate from a woman aged 30 to 39 who had been exposed to COVID-19. Both conserved end residues are part of each CDR3. A D gene is named only where the DNA matches it firmly. Size is stated for part of the rows, as once, few or many counts, or as a class when the clone is expanded.

d_gene	len	abundance	v_gene	j_gene	CDR3nt	CDR3aa
TRBD1	18	-	TRBV18	TRBJ1-1	TGTGCCAGCTCACCGGAGGACAGGGGGCGCGCGGTGGCCACTGAAGCTTTCTTT	CASSPEDRGRAVATEAFF
-	16	-	TRBV11-2	TRBJ1-4	TGTGCCAGCAGCTTAGAACCCTTGGACAGAAATGAAAAACTGTTTTTT	CASSLEPLDRNEKLFF
TRBD1	14	-	TRBV5-1	TRBJ1-2	TGCGCCAGCAGCTTGGTTCAGGGGGCGGATGGCTACACCTTC	CASSLVQGADGYTF
TRBD1	16	few	TRBV19	TRBJ1-1	TGTGCCAGTAGCATCGGGGGGGACAGGGGTCTCGCTGAAGCTTTCTTT	CASSIGGDRGLAEAFF
TRBD1	14	-	TRBV30	TRBJ1-1	TGTGCCTGGGACCTCGGGCAGGGGGCCACTGAAGCTTTCTTT	CAWDLGQGATEAFF
TRBD1	16	-	TRBV5-1	TRBJ2-2	TGCGCCAGCAGCTTCCTGACAGGGATCAACACCGGGGAGCTGTTTTTT	CASSFLTGINTGELFF
-	11	few	TRBV6-5	TRBJ2-7	TGTGCCAGCAGTTTACACTACGAGCAGTACTTC	CASSLHYEQYF
TRBD2	14	-	TRBV10-3	TRBJ2-7	TGTGCCATCAGTGAGGGGACTAGCAAGTACGAGCAGTACTTC	CAISEGTSKYEQYF
-	16	-	TRBV9	TRBJ2-3	TGTGCCAGCAGCGTAGGAATTGGCGGGGGCACAGATACGCAGTATTTT	CASSVGIGGGTDTQYF
-	13	-	TRBV3-1/TRBV3-2	TRBJ2-7	TGTGCCAGCAGCCAAATCCTCGGGAACGAGCAGTACTTC	CASSQILGNEQYF
-	13	-	TRBV27	TRBJ1-2	TGTGCCAGCAGTCGTCCGGGTGGCTATGGCTACACCTTC	CASSRPGGYGYTF
TRBD1	15	-	TRBV5-8	TRBJ1-1	TGTGCCAGCAGCTTGGAGCAGGGGGGTGGGACTGAAGCTTTCTTT	CASSLEQGGGTEAFF
TRBD2	16	-	TRBV9	TRBJ2-1	TGTGCCAGCAGCGTAGCCCCTAGCGGGGGGGACAATGAGCAGTTCTTC	CASSVAPSGGDNEQFF
TRBD2	18	-	TRBV5-8	TRBJ2-4	TGTGCCAGCAGCCTCGGGGAGGGGACCTCGCTAGCCAAAAACATTCAGTACTTC	CASSLGEGTSLAKNIQYF
TRBD2	14	-	TRBV5-1	TRBJ2-3	TGCGCCAGCAGCCTGGCGGGGGACACAGATACGCAGTATTTT	CASSLAGDTDTQYF
-	15	-	TRBV6-5	TRBJ1-2	TGTGCCAGCAGTTACTCGAAGGGGCAGGAATATGGCTACACCTTC	CASSYSKGQEYGYTF
TRBD1	14	-	TRBV9	TRBJ1-1	TGTGCCAGCAGCGTAGCCGACAGGGCTACTGAAGCTTTCTTT	CASSVADRATEAFF
-	15	-	TRBV18	TRBJ1-3	TGTGCCAGCTCACCGGCAGTTTCCTCTGGAAACACCATATATTTT	CASSPAVSSGNTIYF
-	15	-	TRBV3-1/TRBV3-2	TRBJ1-5	TGTGCCAGCAGCCTTCGCGCAGGGCGAGGACAGCCCCAGCATTTT	CASSLRAGRGQPQHF
-	15	-	TRBV5-1	TRBJ1-2	TGCGCCAGCAGCCCCCGGATCGACAGAAGCTATGGCTACACCTTC	CASSPRIDRSYGYTF